This T cell receptor (beta chain) was sequenced for a study of blood T cells in healthy people across ages. The second PCR ran about 6 to 11 cycles with a sample-barcoded 5' primer and J-beta primers. Unique molecular identifiers of 12 random nucleotides labeled each cDNA. TCRdb reprocessed the 5' RACE reads with MiXCR, giving one entry per CDR3 protein. The sample consists of fewer than 1,200,000 distinct CDR3 sequences, approximately 25% of them appearing once. On this clonotype: As yet, its antigen is unknown.

Findings and caveats of the study: Estimates of diversity drawn from one million T cells were considered underestimates.

This sample was shared with a second study, whose subject was T cells of mothers and their children. Per that study: RNA was extracted, and all of it went into cDNA synthesis at approximately 1.4 ug per 15 ul.

Sequencing used blood. This TCR derives from a girl aged 2-10 years in good health.

The CDR3 sequence is CSAEGTVQETQYF. The CDR3 bases are TGCAGTGCCGAGGGGACAGTTCAAGAGACCCAGTACTTC. V and J are TRBV20-1 and TRBJ2-5; TRBD1 agrees at 7 bases. Per the germline V gene, CDR1 is DFQATT and CDR2 is SNEGSKA (reference sequence). V dropped 6 bases and J dropped 2; count of bases not matched to a gene: 6. The length of the CDR3 is 13 residues.